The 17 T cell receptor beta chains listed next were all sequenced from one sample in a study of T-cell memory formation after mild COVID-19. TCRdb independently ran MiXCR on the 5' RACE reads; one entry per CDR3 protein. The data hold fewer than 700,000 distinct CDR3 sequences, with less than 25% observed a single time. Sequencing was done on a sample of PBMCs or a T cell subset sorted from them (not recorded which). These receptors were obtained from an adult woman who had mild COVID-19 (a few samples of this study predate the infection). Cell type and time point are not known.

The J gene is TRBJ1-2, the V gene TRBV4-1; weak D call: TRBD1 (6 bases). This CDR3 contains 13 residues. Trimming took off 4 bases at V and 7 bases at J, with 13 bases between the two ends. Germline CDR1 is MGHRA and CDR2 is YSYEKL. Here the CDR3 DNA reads TGCGCCAGCAGCCTCCTAGGGGGGGGTGGCTACACCTTC. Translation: CASSLLGGGGYTF.

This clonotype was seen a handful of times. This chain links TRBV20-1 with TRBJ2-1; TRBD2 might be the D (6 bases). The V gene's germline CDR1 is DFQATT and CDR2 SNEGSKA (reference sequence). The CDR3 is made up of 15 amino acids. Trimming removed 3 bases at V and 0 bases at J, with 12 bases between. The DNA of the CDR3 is TGCAGTGCTAGTATCGTCGGGGGCTCCTACAATGAGCAGTTCTTC. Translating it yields CSASIVGGSYNEQFF.

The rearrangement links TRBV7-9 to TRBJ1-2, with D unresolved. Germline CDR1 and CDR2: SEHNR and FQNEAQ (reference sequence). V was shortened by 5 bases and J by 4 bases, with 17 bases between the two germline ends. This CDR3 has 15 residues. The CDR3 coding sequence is TGTGCCAGCAGCCGTGCTCTTGACATCAGCTATGGCTACACCTTC. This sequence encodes CASSRALDISYGYTF.

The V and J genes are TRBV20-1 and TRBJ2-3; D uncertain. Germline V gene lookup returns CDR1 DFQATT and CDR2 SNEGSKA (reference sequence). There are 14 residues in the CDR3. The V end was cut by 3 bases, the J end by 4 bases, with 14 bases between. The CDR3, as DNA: TGCAGTGCTAGTTGGAGCGTGGGGTCAGATACGCAGTATTTT. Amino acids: CSASWSVGSDTQYF.

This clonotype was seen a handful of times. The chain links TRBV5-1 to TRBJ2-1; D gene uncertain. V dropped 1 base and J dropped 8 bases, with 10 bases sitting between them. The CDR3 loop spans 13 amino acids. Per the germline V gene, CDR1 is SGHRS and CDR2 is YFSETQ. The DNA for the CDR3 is TGCGCCAGCAGCTTGATGGGGAACGATGAGCAGTTCTTC. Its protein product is CASSLMGNDEQFF.

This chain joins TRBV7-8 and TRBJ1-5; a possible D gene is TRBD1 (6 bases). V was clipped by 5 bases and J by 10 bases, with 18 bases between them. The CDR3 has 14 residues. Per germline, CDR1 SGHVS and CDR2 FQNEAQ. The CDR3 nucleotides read TGTGCCAGCAGCCCCCTCCGGGACACCTCACCCCAGCATTTT. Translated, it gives CASSPLRDTSPQHF.

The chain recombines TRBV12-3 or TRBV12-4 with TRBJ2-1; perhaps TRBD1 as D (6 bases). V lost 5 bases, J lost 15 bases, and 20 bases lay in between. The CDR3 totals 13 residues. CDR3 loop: CASSPQPGHPLFF. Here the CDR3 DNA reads TGTGCCAGCAGTCCACAGCCGGGACATCCCCTGTTCTTC.

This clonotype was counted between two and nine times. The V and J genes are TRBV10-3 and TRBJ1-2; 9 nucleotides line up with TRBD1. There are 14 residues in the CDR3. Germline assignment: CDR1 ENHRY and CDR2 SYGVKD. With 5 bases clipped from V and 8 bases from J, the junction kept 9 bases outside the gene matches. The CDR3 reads CAISNRGQGSGYTF. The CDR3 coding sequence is TGTGCCATCAGTAACAGGGGGCAGGGGAGCGGCTACACCTTC.

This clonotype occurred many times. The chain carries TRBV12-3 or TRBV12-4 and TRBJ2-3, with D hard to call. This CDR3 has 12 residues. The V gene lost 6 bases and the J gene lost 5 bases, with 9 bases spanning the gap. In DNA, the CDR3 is TGTGCCAGCAGCTCCGGCGGAGATACGCAGTATTTT. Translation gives CASSSGGDTQYF.

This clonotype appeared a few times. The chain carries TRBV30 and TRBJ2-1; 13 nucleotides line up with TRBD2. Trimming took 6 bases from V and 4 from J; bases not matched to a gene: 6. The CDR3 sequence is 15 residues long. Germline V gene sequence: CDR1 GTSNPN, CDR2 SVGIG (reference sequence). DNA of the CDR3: TGTGCCTGCGTCACGGGACTAGCGGGATACAATGAGCAGTTCTTC. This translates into CACVTGLAGYNEQFF.

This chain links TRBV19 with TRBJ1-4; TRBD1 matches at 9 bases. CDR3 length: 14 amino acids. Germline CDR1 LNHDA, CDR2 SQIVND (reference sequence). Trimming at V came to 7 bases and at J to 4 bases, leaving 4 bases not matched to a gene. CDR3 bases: TGTGCCAGTACCGACAGGGGGGGTAATGAAAAACTGTTTTTT. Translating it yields CASTDRGGNEKLFF. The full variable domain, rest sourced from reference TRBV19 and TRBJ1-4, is DGGITQSPKYLFRKEGQNVTLSCEQNLNHDAMYWYRQDPGQGLRLIYYSQIVNDFQKGDIAEGYSVSREKKESFPLTVTSAQKNPTAFYLCASTDRGGNEKLFFGSGTQLSVL.

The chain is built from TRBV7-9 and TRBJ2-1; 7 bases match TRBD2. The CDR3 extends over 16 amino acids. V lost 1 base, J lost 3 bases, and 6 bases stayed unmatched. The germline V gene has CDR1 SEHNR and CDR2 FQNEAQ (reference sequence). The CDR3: CASSLGVASGYNEQFF. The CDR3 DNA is TGTGCCAGCAGCTTAGGTGTCGCTAGCGGCTACAATGAGCAGTTCTTC.

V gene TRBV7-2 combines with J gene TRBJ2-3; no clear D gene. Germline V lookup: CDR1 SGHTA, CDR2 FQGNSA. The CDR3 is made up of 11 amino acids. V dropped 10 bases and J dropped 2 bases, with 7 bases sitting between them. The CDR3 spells CAKVITDTQYF. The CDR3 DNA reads TGTGCCAAAGTGATCACAGATACGCAGTATTTT.

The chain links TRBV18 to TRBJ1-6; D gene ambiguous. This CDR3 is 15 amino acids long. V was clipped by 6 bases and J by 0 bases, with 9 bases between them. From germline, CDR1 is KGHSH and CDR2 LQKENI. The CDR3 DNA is TGTGCCAGCTCGGGAGGCAGCTCCTATAATTCACCCCTCCACTTT. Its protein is CASSGGSSYNSPLHF.

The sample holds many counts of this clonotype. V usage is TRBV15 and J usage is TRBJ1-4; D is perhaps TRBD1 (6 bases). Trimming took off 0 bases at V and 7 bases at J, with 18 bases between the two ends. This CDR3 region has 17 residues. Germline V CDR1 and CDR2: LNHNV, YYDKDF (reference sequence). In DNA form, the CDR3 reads TGTGCCACCAGCAGAGATAGGGGGGCAGGGAATGGTGAAAAACTGTTTTTT. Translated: CATSRDRGAGNGEKLFF.

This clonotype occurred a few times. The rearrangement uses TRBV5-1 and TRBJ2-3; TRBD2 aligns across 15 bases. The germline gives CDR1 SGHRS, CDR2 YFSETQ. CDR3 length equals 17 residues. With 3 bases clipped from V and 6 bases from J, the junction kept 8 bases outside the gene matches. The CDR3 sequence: CASSWMGLAGGRDTQYF. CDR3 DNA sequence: TGCGCCAGCAGCTGGATGGGACTAGCGGGAGGACGTGATACGCAGTATTTT.

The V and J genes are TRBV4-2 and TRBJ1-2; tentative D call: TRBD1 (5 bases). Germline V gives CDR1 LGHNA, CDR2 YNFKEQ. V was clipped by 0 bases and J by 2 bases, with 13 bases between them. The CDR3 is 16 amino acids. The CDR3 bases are TGTGCCAGCAGCCAAGATAGACAGCTTCCCAACTATGGCTACACCTTC. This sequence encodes CASSQDRQLPNYGYTF.